These 28 T cell receptor beta chains originate from one sample sequenced in a study of human T cells and chemical hapten exposure (dated by TCRdb to about 2021). This sample's time point label indicates: pre-sensitization, week 0. The treatment or condition label for this specimen denotes: therapeutic diphenylcyclopropenone sensitization with weekly scalp DPC. The library was built by means of RACE. Instrument used: NextSeq 500. In TCRdb, the public reads were trimmed at Q25 with fastp and aligned with MiXCR, with productive beta chains retained. Entries that share a CDR3 protein sequence are merged under the most common genes and DNA. The sample data list 300,000 to 450,000 distinct CDR3 sequences, and approximately 5.1% of these were observed just once. The top ten clonotypes cover around 2.6% of the sample. The specimen was whole blood, collected in connection with sensitization to the hapten diphenylcyclopropenone (DPC). These receptors all stem from a woman in her 50s with alopecia areata. Some clones in this sample may be carry-over from other donors' samples.

This clonotype came up a few times. The rearrangement joins TRBV12-3 or TRBV12-4 to TRBJ2-7; D gene ambiguous. The CDR3 runs 13 residues. V lost 5 bases and J 2 bases, leaving 10 bases between the germline ends. The chain's CDR3 is CASSAGQAYEQYF. CDR3 nucleotide sequence: TGTGCCAGCAGTGCCGGGCAGGCCTACGAGCAGTACTTC.

The chain has TRBV3-1 and TRBJ1-1; no reliable D call. The CDR3 contains 16 residues. V lost 1 base, J lost 1 base, and 13 bases lay in between. The germline V gene has CDR1 LGHDT and CDR2 YNNKEL (reference sequence). CDR3 amino acids: CASSQGQRVGNTEAFF. CDR3 bases: TGTGCCAGCAGCCAAGGGCAGAGGGTTGGGAACACTGAAGCTTTCTTT.

This chain joins TRBV12-3 or TRBV12-4 and TRBJ1-1; TRBD1 agrees at 8 bases. This CDR3 is built from 14 residues. V shed 5 bases and J 4 bases; nucleotides not matched to a gene: 6. CDR3 DNA: TGTGCCAGCAGTCCGACGACAGGGGCCACTGAAGCTTTCTTT. Protein product: CASSPTTGATEAFF.

This rearrangement joins TRBV4-2 to TRBJ2-7; possibly TRBD2 for D (5 bases). The V and J ends lost 1 base and 2 bases respectively, with 12 bases between them. This CDR3 spans 15 amino acids. Germline loops: CDR1 LGHNA, CDR2 YNFKEQ. CDR3 in amino acids: CASSQGRNGAYEQYF. The CDR3, as DNA: TGTGCCAGCAGCCAAGGACGGAACGGGGCCTACGAGCAGTACTTC.

This clonotype came up a few times. The chain uses TRBV11-2 and TRBJ2-2; D call uncertain. Germline V gene sequence: CDR1 SGHAT, CDR2 FQNNGV. The CDR3 sequence is 18 residues long. Trimming took 0 bases from V and 0 from J, leaving 14 bases between them. The CDR3: CASSLDGVGQPNTGELFF. DNA for the CDR3: TGTGCCAGCAGCTTAGATGGTGTGGGCCAGCCGAACACCGGGGAGCTGTTTTTT.

This clonotype was observed many times. This CDR3 reads CASSTGLYGYTF. The CDR3 nucleotides read TGTGCCAGCAGCACAGGGCTCTATGGCTACACCTTC. The chain is built from TRBV5-6 and TRBJ1-2, with D possibly TRBD1 on 6 matching bases. With 4 bases removed from V and 4 bases from J, the gap between germline ends came to 8 bases. The CDR3 runs to 12 residues. CDR1 SGHDT and CDR2 YYEEEE come from the germline V gene.

The J gene is TRBJ2-7, the V gene TRBV28, with D maybe TRBD2 (5 bases). CDR3 length: 15 amino acids. Trimming stripped 3 bases from V and 5 bases from J, with 17 bases between. CDR1 MDHEN and CDR2 SYDVKM come from the germline V gene. CDR3 protein: CASSFAGPRGHEQYF. CDR3 DNA sequence: TGTGCCAGCAGTTTCGCGGGCCCCCGAGGCCACGAGCAGTACTTC.

This clonotype turned up a few times. This chain's CDR3 is CASSPLRDRPDTF. The CDR3 DNA reads TGTGCCAGCAGCCCTCTTAGGGACCGCCCTGACACCTTC. This chain uses TRBV9 with TRBJ1-2; tentatively, D is TRBD1 (5 bases). CDR1 SGDLS and CDR2 YYNGEE come from the germline V gene. Trimming removed 4 bases at V and 12 bases at J, with 19 bases between. This CDR3 is built from 13 residues. Together with reference TRBV9 and TRBJ1-2, the CDR3 gives the full variable domain: DSGVTQTPKHLITATGQRVTLRCSPRSGDLSVYWYQQSLDQGLQFLIQYYNGEERAKGNILERFSAQQFPDLHSELNLSSLELGDSALYFCASSPLRDRPDTFGSGTRLTVV.

The chain combines TRBV12-5 with TRBJ2-3, with a weak D call TRBD2 (5 bases). Germline V lookup: CDR1 LGHNT, CDR2 FRNRAP. V was trimmed by 5 bases and J by 2 bases, leaving 20 bases between them. This CDR3 spans 17 amino acids. The CDR3 is CASGPPPKLAPTDTQYF. DNA for the CDR3: TGTGCTAGTGGTCCACCCCCCAAGCTAGCTCCCACAGATACGCAGTATTTT.

This clonotype was counted ten times or more. The chain uses TRBV12-3 or TRBV12-4 and TRBJ2-7; a weak D match, TRBD1 (6 bases). Trimming pared 4 bases from V and 3 bases from J, leaving 7 bases between. The CDR3 length is 12 residues. CDR3 DNA sequence: TGTGCCAGCAGTTGGGACATCTACGAGCAGTACTTC. The encoded protein is CASSWDIYEQYF.

This clonotype was detected a few times. The gene calls are TRBV2 and TRBJ1-4; tentatively, D is TRBD1 (6 bases). V was trimmed by 6 bases and J by 3 bases, leaving 14 bases between them. CDR1 is SNHLY, CDR2 FYNNEI, per germline. The CDR3 loop spans 15 amino acids. The CDR3: CASRNREGANEKLFF. The CDR3 region has the DNA TGTGCCAGCAGGAACAGGGAGGGGGCTAATGAAAAACTGTTTTTT.

This clonotype was observed many times. The chain has TRBV7-2 and TRBJ2-1, with 10 bases matching TRBD2. With V trimmed by 7 bases and J by 2 bases, 17 bases remained unmatched. The CDR3 consists of 19 residues. Germline loops: CDR1 SGHTA, CDR2 FQGNSA. The CDR3 nucleotides read TGTGCCAGCATCCAAAAGGCTAAGCGGGGGGGGTTCCCCTACAATGAGCAGTTCTTC. Protein product: CASIQKAKRGGFPYNEQFF.

In this sample, this clonotype turned up a few times. The chain links TRBV10-3 to TRBJ2-5, with D perhaps TRBD1 or TRBD2 (5 bases each). The CDR3 length is 10 residues. V gave up 10 bases and J gave up 13 bases, with 16 bases separating them. The germline CDR1 and CDR2 sequences are ENHRY and SYGVKD. For the CDR3, the DNA is TGTGCCAAACGTTGGGACCGGCCGTACTTC. Amino acids: CAKRWDRPYF.

In this sample, this clonotype turned up a few times. This chain links TRBV3-1 with TRBJ2-5; the D gene could be TRBD1 or TRBD2 (5 bases each). V was shortened by 1 base and J by 2 bases, with 8 bases between the two germline ends. The CDR3 has 14 amino acids. Germline V gene sequence: CDR1 LGHDT, CDR2 YNNKEL (reference sequence). The CDR3 protein is CASSQAGHQETQYF. Written as DNA, the CDR3 is TGTGCCAGCAGCCAAGCGGGGCATCAAGAGACCCAGTACTTC.

The chain uses TRBV19 and TRBJ1-5; 8 bases map to TRBD1. With V trimmed by 9 bases and J by 5 bases, 9 bases remained unmatched. The CDR3 spans 14 residues. CDR1 is LNHDA, CDR2 SQIVND, per germline (reference sequence). The CDR3 spells CASSQDRVYQPQHF. CDR3 DNA sequence: TGTGCCAGCAGTCAGGACAGGGTGTATCAGCCCCAGCATTTT.

This clonotype was seen ten or more times. The genes are TRBV12-3 or TRBV12-4 and TRBJ2-2; weak D call: TRBD2 (5 bases). Trimming took off 5 bases at V and 7 bases at J, with 14 bases between the two ends. This CDR3 comprises 14 residues. CDR3 DNA sequence: TGTGCCAGCAGTGTCTTACGGGGTAGCGGGGAGCTGTTTTTT. Translated: CASSVLRGSGELFF.

This clonotype was counted at least ten times. The rearrangement links TRBV20-1 to TRBJ2-7; 8 bases fit TRBD2. The junction had 8 bases not matched to a gene; V was cut back by 1 base and J by 3 bases. The CDR3 is 15 residues long. CDR1 is DFQATT, CDR2 SNEGSKA, per germline (reference sequence). The CDR3 nucleotides read TGCAGTGCTAGAGCAACCAGCGGGGGAGACTACGAGCAGTACTTC. Translation gives CSARATSGGDYEQYF.

At least ten counts were recorded for this clonotype. The gene calls are TRBV3-1 and TRBJ2-7, with TRBD2 matching over 7 bases. The CDR3 length is 14 residues. V dropped 4 bases and J dropped 7; count of bases not matched to a gene: 10. The V gene's germline CDR1 is LGHDT and CDR2 YNNKEL (reference sequence). The DNA of the CDR3 is TGTGCCAGCAGCCCTTGGGGGAGGGCGAAGGAGCAGTACTTC. It specifies CASSPWGRAKEQYF.

This clonotype appeared many times. This chain links TRBV28 with TRBJ2-4, with D unclear. With 4 bases removed from V and 4 bases from J, the gap between germline ends came to 11 bases. Germline V lookup: CDR1 MDHEN, CDR2 SYDVKM. CDR3 length: 14 amino acids. The CDR3 region is CASSSTNKKNIQYF. The CDR3, as DNA: TGTGCCAGCAGTTCAACGAACAAAAAAAACATTCAGTACTTC.

This clonotype was found many times. This chain links TRBV10-3 with TRBJ1-1; 9 bases match TRBD1. The CDR3 covers 14 residues. Losses at the gene ends were 4 bases for V and 4 bases for J; bases not matched to a gene: 4. Germline V gives CDR1 ENHRY, CDR2 SYGVKD. This CDR3 reads CAISVGTGITEAFF. The DNA for the CDR3 is TGTGCCATCAGTGTTGGGACAGGGATCACTGAAGCTTTCTTT.

This clonotype occurred a few times. The chain employs TRBV9 and TRBJ2-1; 8 bases are shared with TRBD2. V lost 5 bases to trimming and J lost 0 bases; unmatched junction nucleotides: 7. The CDR3 spans 16 residues. The germline CDR1 and CDR2 sequences are SGDLS and YYNGEE. The CDR3 DNA is TGTGCCAGCAGTCCACGTCGGGAGGGCTCCTACAATGAGCAGTTCTTC. Encoded protein: CASSPRREGSYNEQFF. The whole variable domain, filled in from reference TRBV9 and TRBJ2-1, reads DSGVTQTPKHLITATGQRVTLRCSPRSGDLSVYWYQQSLDQGLQFLIQYYNGEERAKGNILERFSAQQFPDLHSELNLSSLELGDSALYFCASSPRREGSYNEQFFGPGTRLTVL.

This clonotype appeared many times. An end of the junction differs from the germline gene, which may be a read error. CDR3 sequence (DNA): TGCAGCGTGGGGGACTCTTGGGAGACCCGGTACTTC. Its translation is CSVGDSWETRYF. The chain employs TRBV29-1 and TRBJ2-5; a possible D gene is TRBD2 (6 bases). The CDR3 has 12 amino acids. Germline values: CDR1 SQVTM, CDR2 ANQGSEA.

This clonotype came up many times. V is TRBV21-1 and J is TRBJ2-1; the table's TRBD1 call for D was not verified on the DNA. TRBV21-1 is a pseudogene locus. The CDR3 has 17 residues. The CDR3 loop is CASGEGVQGKYYNEQFF. CDR3 nucleotides: TGTGCCAGCGGGGAAGGGGTACAGGGAAAATATTACAATGAGCAGTTCTTC.

The chain recombines TRBV12-3 or TRBV12-4 with TRBJ2-2, with D unclear. The CDR3 loop spans 12 amino acids. V lost 2 bases, J lost 7 bases, and 5 bases lay in between. In DNA form, the CDR3 reads TGTGCCAGCAGTTTACGGGTCGGGGAGCTGTTTTTT. It translates to CASSLRVGELFF.

This clonotype has a count of ten or more. The chain recombines TRBV28 with TRBJ2-3; 9 bases are shared with TRBD2. CDR1 is MDHEN, CDR2 SYDVKM, per germline. The V segment lost 6 bases and the J segment 5 bases; nucleotides outside the gene matches: 9. This CDR3 has 15 amino acids. In DNA, the CDR3 is TGTGCCAGCAGGGGGCTAGCGGGAACTGGAGATACGCAGTATTTT. This encodes CASRGLAGTGDTQYF.

This chain uses TRBV27 with TRBJ1-3, with D unclear. The V and J ends lost 6 bases and 0 bases respectively, with 21 bases between them. There are 18 residues in the CDR3. Germline V gene data show CDR1 as MNHEY and CDR2 as SMNVEV (reference sequence). CDR3 DNA sequence: TGTGCCAGCAGCGCTTTTCCCTTCGACGGGTTCTCTGGAAACACCATATATTTT. Translation gives CASSAFPFDGFSGNTIYF.

This clonotype was counted many times. The chain joins TRBV7-2 to TRBJ2-1; a weak D match, TRBD1 (6 bases). V was trimmed by 5 bases and J by 6 bases, leaving 11 bases between them. This CDR3 contains 13 residues. Germline CDR1 SGHTA, CDR2 FQGNSA. CDR3 loop: CASSRAGANEQFF. DNA for the CDR3: TGTGCCAGCAGCCGGGCAGGGGCCAATGAGCAGTTCTTC.

This clonotype has only a few counts. The chain uses TRBV12-3 or TRBV12-4 and TRBJ1-6; the D is unclear. With 2 bases removed from V and 10 bases from J, the gap between germline ends came to 9 bases. The CDR3 is 13 amino acids. The CDR3 sequence is CASSLKGKSPLHF. In DNA form, the CDR3 reads TGTGCCAGCAGTTTAAAGGGAAAATCACCCCTCCACTTT.